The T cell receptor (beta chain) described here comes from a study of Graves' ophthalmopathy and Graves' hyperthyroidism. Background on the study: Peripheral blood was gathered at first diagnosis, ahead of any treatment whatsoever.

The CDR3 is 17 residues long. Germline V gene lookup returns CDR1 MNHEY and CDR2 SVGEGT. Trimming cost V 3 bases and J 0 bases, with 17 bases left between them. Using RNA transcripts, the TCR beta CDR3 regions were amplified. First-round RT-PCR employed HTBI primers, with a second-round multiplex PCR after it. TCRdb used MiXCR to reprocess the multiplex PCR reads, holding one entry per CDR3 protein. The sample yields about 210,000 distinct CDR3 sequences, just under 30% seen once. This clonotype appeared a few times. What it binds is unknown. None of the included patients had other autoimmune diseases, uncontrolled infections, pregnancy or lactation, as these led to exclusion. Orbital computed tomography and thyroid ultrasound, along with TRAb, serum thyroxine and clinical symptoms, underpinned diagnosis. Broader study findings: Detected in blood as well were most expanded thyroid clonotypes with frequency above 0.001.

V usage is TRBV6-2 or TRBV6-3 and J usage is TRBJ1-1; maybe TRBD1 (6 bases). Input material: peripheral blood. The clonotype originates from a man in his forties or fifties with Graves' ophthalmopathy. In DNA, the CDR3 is TGTGCCAGCAGTTATCCCGCCAGGACAGATTTGAACACTGAAGCTTTCTTT. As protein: CASSYPARTDLNTEAFF.